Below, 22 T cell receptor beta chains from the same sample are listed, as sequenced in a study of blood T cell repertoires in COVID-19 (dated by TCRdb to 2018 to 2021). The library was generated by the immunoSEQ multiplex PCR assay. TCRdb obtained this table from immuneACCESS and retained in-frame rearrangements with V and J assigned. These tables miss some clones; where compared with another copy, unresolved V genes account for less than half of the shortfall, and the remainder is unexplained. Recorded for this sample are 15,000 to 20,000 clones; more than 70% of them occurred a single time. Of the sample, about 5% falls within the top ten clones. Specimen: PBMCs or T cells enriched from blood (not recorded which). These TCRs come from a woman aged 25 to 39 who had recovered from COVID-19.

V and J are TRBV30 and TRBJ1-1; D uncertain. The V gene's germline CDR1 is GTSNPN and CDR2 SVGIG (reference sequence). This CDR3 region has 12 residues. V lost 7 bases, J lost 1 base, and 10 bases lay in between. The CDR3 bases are TGTGCCTTACGACACGGGAACACTGAAGCTTTCTTT. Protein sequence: CALRHGNTEAFF. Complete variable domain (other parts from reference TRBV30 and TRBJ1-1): SQTIHQWPATLVQPVGSPLSLECTVEGTSNPNLYWYRQAAGRGLQLLFYSVGIGQISSEVPQNLSASRPQDRQFILSSKKLLLSDSGFYLCALRHGNTEAFFGQGTRLTVV.

CDR3 loop: CASSILTANTEAFF. The CDR3 DNA is TGCGCCAGCAGCATCCTAACTGCTAACACTGAAGCTTTCTTT. The gene calls are TRBV5-1 and TRBJ1-1, with D unclear. The CDR3 extends over 14 amino acids. Germline lookup yields CDR1 SGHRS and CDR2 YFSETQ. The ends were cut back, 4 bases at V and 2 bases at J, with 12 bases in the middle.

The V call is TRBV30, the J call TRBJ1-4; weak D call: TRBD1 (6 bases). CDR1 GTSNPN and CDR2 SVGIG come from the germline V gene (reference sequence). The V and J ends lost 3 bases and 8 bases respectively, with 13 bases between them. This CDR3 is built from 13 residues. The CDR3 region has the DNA TGTGCCTGGAGAGGTTCAGGGGCGGAAAAACTGTTTTTT. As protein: CAWRGSGAEKLFF.

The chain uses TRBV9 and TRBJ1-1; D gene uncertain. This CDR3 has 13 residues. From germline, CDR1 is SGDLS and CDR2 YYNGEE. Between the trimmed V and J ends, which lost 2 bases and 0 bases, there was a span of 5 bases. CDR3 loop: CASSVRVNTEAFF. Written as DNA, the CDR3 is TGTGCCAGCAGCGTCCGAGTGAACACTGAAGCTTTCTTT.

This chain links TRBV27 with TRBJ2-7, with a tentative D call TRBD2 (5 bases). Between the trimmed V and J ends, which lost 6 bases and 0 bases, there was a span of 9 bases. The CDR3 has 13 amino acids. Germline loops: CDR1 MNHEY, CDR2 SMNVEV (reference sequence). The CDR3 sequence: CASRDLSSYEQYF. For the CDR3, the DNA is TGTGCCAGCAGGGACTTAAGCTCCTACGAGCAGTACTTC.

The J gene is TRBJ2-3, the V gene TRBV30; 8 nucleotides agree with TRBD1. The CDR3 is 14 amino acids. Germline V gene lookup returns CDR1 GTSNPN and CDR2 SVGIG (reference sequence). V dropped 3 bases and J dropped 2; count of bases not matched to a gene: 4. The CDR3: CAWRRTGTTDTQYF. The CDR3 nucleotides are TGTGCCTGGAGGAGGACAGGGACCACAGATACGCAGTATTTT.

The CDR3 DNA reads TGTGCCAGCAGCTTGGGAGGGGGGGCACTACAAGAGACCCAGTACTTC. Residues: CASSLGGGALQETQYF. The chain uses TRBV5-6 and TRBJ2-5; D is possibly TRBD2 (7 bases). The CDR3 contains 16 residues. The V and J ends lost 0 bases and 2 bases respectively, with 14 bases between them. Germline-derived CDR1 and CDR2 are SGHDT and YYEEEE.

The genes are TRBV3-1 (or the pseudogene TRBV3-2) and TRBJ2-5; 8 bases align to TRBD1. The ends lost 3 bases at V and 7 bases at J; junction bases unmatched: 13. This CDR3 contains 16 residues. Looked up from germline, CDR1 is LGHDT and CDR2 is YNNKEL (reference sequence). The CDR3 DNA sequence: TGTGCCAGCAGCCAGTTTGGCCAGCAGGGGGCTGGGACCCAGTACTTC. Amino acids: CASSQFGQQGAGTQYF.

The chain's CDR3 is CASSLSKGALNSPLHF. CDR3 coding DNA: TGTGCCAGCAGTTTATCGAAGGGGGCCCTTAATTCACCCCTCCACTTT. The chain couples TRBV27 to TRBJ1-6; TRBD1 matches at 7 bases. Germline-derived CDR1 and CDR2 are MNHEY and SMNVEV (reference sequence). Trimming removed 0 bases from V and 6 bases from J; junction bases left unmatched: 5. The CDR3 covers 16 residues.

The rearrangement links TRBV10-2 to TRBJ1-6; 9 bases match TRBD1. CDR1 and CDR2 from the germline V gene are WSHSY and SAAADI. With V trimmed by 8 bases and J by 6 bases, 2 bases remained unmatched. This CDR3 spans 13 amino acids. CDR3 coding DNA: TGCGCCAGCGGGGACAGGGTTAATTCACCCCTCCACTTT. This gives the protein CASGDRVNSPLHF.

CDR3 bases: TGTGCCAGTAGTTCAGCGAGCAAAGCCAAAAACATTCAGTACTTC. Encoded protein: CASSSASKAKNIQYF. This chain links TRBV19 with TRBJ2-4, with D unclear. Germline V gene sequence: CDR1 LNHDA, CDR2 SQIVND (reference sequence). Trimming stripped 5 bases from V and 0 bases from J, with 11 bases between. The CDR3 has 15 residues.

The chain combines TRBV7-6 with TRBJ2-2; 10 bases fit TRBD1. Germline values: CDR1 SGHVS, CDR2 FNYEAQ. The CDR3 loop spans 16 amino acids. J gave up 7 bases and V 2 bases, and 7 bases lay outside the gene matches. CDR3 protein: CASSLPEGTGDGELFF. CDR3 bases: TGTGCCAGCAGCTTACCAGAGGGGACAGGGGACGGGGAGCTGTTTTTT. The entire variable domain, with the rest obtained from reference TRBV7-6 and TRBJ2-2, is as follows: GAGVSQSPRYKVTKRGQDVALRCDPISGHVSLYWYRQALGQGPEFLTYFNYEAQQDKSGLPNDRFSAERPEGSISTLTIQRTEQRDSAMYRCASSLPEGTGDGELFFGEGSRLTVL.

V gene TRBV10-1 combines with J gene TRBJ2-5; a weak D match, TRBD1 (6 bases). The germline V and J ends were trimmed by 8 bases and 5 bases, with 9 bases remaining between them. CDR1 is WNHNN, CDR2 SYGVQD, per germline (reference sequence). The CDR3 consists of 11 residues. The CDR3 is CASGGGETQYF. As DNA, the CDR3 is TGCGCCAGCGGGGGCGGGGAGACCCAGTACTTC.

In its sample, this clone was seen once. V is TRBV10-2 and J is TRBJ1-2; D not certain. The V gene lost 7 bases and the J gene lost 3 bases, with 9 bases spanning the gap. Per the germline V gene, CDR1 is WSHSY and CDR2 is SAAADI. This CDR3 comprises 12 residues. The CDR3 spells CASNDGYYGYTF. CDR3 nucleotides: TGCGCCAGCAACGACGGGTACTATGGCTACACCTTC.

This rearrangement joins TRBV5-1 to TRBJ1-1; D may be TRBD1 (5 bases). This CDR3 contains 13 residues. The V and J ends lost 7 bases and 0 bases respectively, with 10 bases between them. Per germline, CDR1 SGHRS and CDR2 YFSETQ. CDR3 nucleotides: TGCGCCAGCTCCGGACACCTGAACACTGAAGCTTTCTTT. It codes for CASSGHLNTEAFF.

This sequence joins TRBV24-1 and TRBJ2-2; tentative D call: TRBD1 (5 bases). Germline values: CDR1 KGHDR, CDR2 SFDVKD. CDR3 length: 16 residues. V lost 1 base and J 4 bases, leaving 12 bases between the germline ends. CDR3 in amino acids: CATSDLGREGTGELFF. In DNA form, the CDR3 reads TGTGCCACCAGTGATTTAGGCAGGGAAGGCACCGGGGAGCTGTTTTTT.

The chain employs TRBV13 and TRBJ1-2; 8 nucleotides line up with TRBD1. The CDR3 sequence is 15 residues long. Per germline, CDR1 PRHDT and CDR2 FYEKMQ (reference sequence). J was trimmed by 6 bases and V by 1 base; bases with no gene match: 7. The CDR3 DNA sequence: TGTGCCAGCAGCTTAGCCGACAGGGGAACTGATGGCTACACCTTC. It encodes CASSLADRGTDGYTF.

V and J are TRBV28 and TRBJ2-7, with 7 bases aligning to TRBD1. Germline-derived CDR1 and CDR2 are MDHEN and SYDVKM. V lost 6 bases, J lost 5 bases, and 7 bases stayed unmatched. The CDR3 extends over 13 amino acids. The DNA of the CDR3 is TGTGCCAGCAGAAAGACTGGGACAGACGAGCAGTACTTC. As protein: CASRKTGTDEQYF. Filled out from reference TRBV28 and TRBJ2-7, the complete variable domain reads DVKVTQSSRYLVKRTGEKVFLECVQDMDHENMFWYRQDPGLGLRLIYFSYDVKMKEKGDIPEGYSVSREKKERFSLILESASTNQTSMYLCASRKTGTDEQYFGPGTRLTVT.

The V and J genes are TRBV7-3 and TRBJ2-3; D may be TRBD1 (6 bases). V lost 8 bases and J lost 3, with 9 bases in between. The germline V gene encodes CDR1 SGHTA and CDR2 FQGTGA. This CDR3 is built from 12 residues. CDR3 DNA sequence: TGTGCCAGCGGGCAGGGGACAGATACGCAGTATTTT. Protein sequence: CASGQGTDTQYF.

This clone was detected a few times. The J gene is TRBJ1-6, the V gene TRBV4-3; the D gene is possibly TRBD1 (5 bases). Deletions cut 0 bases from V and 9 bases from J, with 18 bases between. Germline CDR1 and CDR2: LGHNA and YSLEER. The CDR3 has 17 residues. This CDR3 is CASSQELSGRSGSPLHF. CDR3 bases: TGCGCCAGCAGCCAAGAATTGTCAGGGAGGTCTGGTTCACCCCTCCACTTT.

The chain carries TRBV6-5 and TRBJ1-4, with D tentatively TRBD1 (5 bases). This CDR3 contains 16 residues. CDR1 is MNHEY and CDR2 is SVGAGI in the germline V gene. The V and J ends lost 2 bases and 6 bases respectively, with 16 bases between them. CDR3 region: CASSYGGAGRDEKLFF. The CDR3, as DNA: TGTGCCAGCAGTTACGGGGGAGCAGGGAGGGATGAAAAACTGTTTTTT.

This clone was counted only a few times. Here the CDR3 reads CASSKEAGASSGNTIYF. The CDR3 coding sequence is TGTGCCAGCAGCAAAGAAGCGGGGGCGAGCTCTGGAAACACCATATATTTT. The rearrangement joins TRBV21-1 to TRBJ1-3. TRBV21-1 is annotated as a pseudogene. The CDR3 is 17 amino acids.